Listed below are T cell receptor beta chains from one sample, sequenced in a study of T-cell reconstitution after alpha-beta-depleted transplantation in children. TCRdb reprocessed the PCR reads with MiXCR, giving one entry per CDR3 protein. The table includes 600,000 or so distinct CDR3 sequences, under 30% detected once. This material consisted of PBMCs, mostly from graft donor cells, taken 360 days after TCRalphabeta/CD19-depleted stem cell transplant. These receptors all stem from a boy less than two years old who had a stem cell transplant for acute myeloid leukemia, so the T cells may come from the graft donor. The CDR3 runs from the conserved cysteine through the conserved F or W. D genes are given only for firm matches. The size entry is marked missing in some rows and otherwise reads once, few, many or a size class.

TRBJ1-4 NA TRBV6-1 few CASRRGPNEKLFF TGTGCCAGCAGGCGGGGACCTAATGAAAAACTGTTTTTT
TRBJ2-4 TRBD2 TRBV28 once CASRRFRTSLGIQYF TGTGCCAGCAGACGCTTTCGGACTAGCTTAGGCATTCAGTACTTC
TRBJ2-5 NA TRBV15 few CATSARAFKETQYF TGTGCCACCAGTGCCCGGGCCTTTAAAGAGACCCAGTACTTC
TRBJ2-1 TRBD2 TRBV20-1 many CSAIDSGGVYNEQFF TGCAGTGCTATTGATAGCGGGGGAGTGTACAATGAGCAGTTCTTC
TRBJ1-5 TRBD1 TRBV28 many CASSLDRGLSNQPQHF TGTGCCAGCAGTTTAGACAGGGGACTTAGCAATCAGCCCCAGCATTTT
TRBJ2-5 NA TRBV6-2/TRBV6-3 NA CASRSWETQYF TGTGCCAGCAGGAGCTGGGAGACCCAGTACTTC
TRBJ2-2 TRBD1 TRBV29-1 NA CSVDGTGTGELFF TGCAGCGTTGACGGGACAGGCACCGGGGAGCTGTTTTTT
TRBJ2-3 TRBD2 TRBV20-1 NA CSARGSGESTDTQYF TGCAGTGCTAGAGGTAGCGGGGAAAGCACAGATACGCAGTATTTT
TRBJ2-7 NA TRBV20-1 NA CSGAGAYEQYF TGCAGTGGGGCCGGCGCCTACGAGCAGTACTTC
TRBJ2-2 NA TRBV2 few CASSETGPGAWELFF TGTGCCAGCAGTGAAACAGGCCCGGGGGCTTGGGAGCTGTTTTTT
TRBJ2-1 NA TRBV7-2 NA CASSSGIATYEQFF TGTGCCAGCAGCTCGGGAATAGCTACTTATGAGCAGTTCTTC
TRBJ1-4 NA TRBV29-1 few CSVEGGTGSNEKLFF TGCAGCGTTGAAGGGGGAACAGGGTCTAATGAAAAACTGTTTTTT
TRBJ1-3 TRBD1 TRBV12-3/TRBV12-4 few CASSLHRGRGNTIYF TGTGCCAGCAGCTTGCATAGGGGGCGAGGAAACACCATATATTTT
TRBJ2-5 NA TRBV29-1 few CSVEGGELQETQYF TGCAGCGTTGAGGGCGGGGAACTTCAAGAGACCCAGTACTTC
TRBJ1-3 TRBD1 TRBV25-1 NA CASSEEFAIGQGTGNTIYF TGTGCCAGCAGTGAGGAATTTGCGATAGGACAGGGGACTGGAAACACCATATATTTT
TRBJ2-5 NA TRBV20-1 NA CSARDHGAPQETQYF TGCAGTGCTAGAGATCATGGGGCCCCCCAAGAGACCCAGTACTTC
TRBJ2-5 NA TRBV7-2 many CASSLALQGSGPRKETQYF TGTGCCAGCAGCTTAGCCCTTCAGGGAAGTGGGCCAAGGAAGGAGACCCAGTACTTC
TRBJ1-5 NA TRBV27 many CASQEGLLSNQPQHF TGTGCCAGCCAGGAGGGTCTTCTCAGTAATCAGCCCCAGCATTTT
TRBJ2-1 TRBD2 TRBV9 many CASSVGGGDPYNEQFF TGTGCCAGCAGCGTCGGCGGGGGGGACCCCTACAATGAGCAGTTCTTC
TRBJ2-1 NA TRBV24-1 once CATSRQGLFPIEQFF TGTGCCACCAGTAGGCAGGGTTTATTTCCTATTGAGCAGTTCTTC
TRBJ2-7 NA TRBV20-1 few CSASPFRGTHYEQYF TGCAGTGCTAGCCCCTTTAGGGGTACCCACTACGAGCAGTACTTC
TRBJ2-7 NA TRBV7-9 few CASSLNSFYEQYF TGTGCCAGCAGCTTAAACTCCTTCTACGAGCAGTACTTC
TRBJ1-5 NA TRBV5-6 NA CASSLQDQPQHF TGTGCCAGCAGCCTTCAGGATCAGCCCCAGCATTTC
TRBJ2-1 NA TRBV12-3/TRBV12-4 few CASSPTDRRDNEQFF TGTGCCAGCAGCCCGACCGACAGGAGAGACAATGAGCAGTTCTTC
TRBJ2-7 NA TRBV7-2 NA CASSSTTGTYEQYF TGTGCCAGCAGCTCGACTACAGGCACCTACGAGCAGTACTTC
TRBJ2-7 NA TRBV29-1 many CSGGGPYEQYF TGCAGCGGCGGTGGGCCCTACGAGCAGTACTTC
TRBJ2-3 NA TRBV3-1 NA CASSQLGGPTDTQYF TGTGCCAGCAGCCAGCTCGGGGGGCCTACAGATACGCAGTATTTT
TRBJ1-4 NA TRBV7-9 many CASSSPRTGLGEKLFF TGTGCCAGCAGCTCCCCCCGAACCGGATTGGGTGAAAAACTGTTTTTT
TRBJ1-6 TRBD1 TRBV5-1 many CASSLAPGTENSPLHF TGCGCCAGCAGCTTGGCGCCCGGGACAGAAAATTCACCCCTCCACTTT
TRBJ1-4 NA TRBV7-9 NA CASRRDGSQNEKLFF TGTGCCAGCAGGCGAGACGGCTCCCAGAATGAAAAACTGTTTTTT
TRBJ2-2 TRBD2 TRBV12-3/TRBV12-4 few CASSSQAGANTGELFF TGTGCCAGCAGTTCCCAAGCGGGGGCGAACACCGGGGAGCTGTTTTTT
TRBJ2-1 NA TRBV25-1 few CASQWGQDSYNEQFF TGTGCCAGCCAGTGGGGGCAGGACTCCTACAATGAGCAGTTCTTC
TRBJ1-1 TRBD1 TRBV12-3/TRBV12-4 NA CASSFRQGLSTEAFF TGTGCCAGCAGTTTTCGACAGGGGCTAAGCACTGAAGCTTTCTTT
TRBJ2-1 TRBD2 TRBV6-5 many CASRGSGLNNEQFF TGTGCCAGCCGGGGTAGCGGGCTGAACAATGAGCAGTTCTTC
TRBJ2-3 NA TRBV9 few CASSAGTSSDTQYF TGTGCCAGCAGCGCAGGGACTTCTTCTGATACGCAGTATTTT
TRBJ2-3 NA TRBV20-1 few CSARLAWGTDTQYF TGCAGTGCTAGGCTAGCGTGGGGCACAGATACGCAGTATTTT
TRBJ2-7 NA TRBV20-1 NA CSARDYRSGSYEQYF TGCAGTGCTAGAGATTATCGTTCAGGGAGCTACGAGCAGTACTTC
TRBJ2-1 TRBD2 TRBV6-5 NA CASSHDWTRSYNEQFF TGTGCCAGCAGCCACGACTGGACTAGATCCTACAATGAGCAGTTCTTC
TRBJ2-5 TRBD1 TRBV6-1 NA CASNIGTGGFQETQYF TGTGCCAGCAACATCGGGACAGGGGGTTTTCAAGAGACCCAGTACTTC
TRBJ2-1 NA TRBV7-9 many CASSYRLTEQFF TGTGCCAGCAGCTACCGACTTACCGAGCAGTTCTTC
TRBJ2-5 NA TRBV7-2 NA CASATPREETQYF TGTGCCAGCGCCACCCCGAGGGAAGAGACCCAGTACTTC
TRBJ2-5 NA TRBV7-2 NA CASAIAWGRAWETQYF TGTGCCAGCGCCATAGCCTGGGGCAGGGCATGGGAGACCCAGTACTTC
TRBJ1-5 NA TRBV29-1 NA CSVSPDSNQPQHF TGCAGCGTTTCCCCTGACAGCAATCAGCCCCAGCATTTT
TRBJ2-3 NA TRBV7-9 many CASSLAGREDTQYF TGTGCCAGCAGCTTAGCGGGGAGAGAAGATACGCAGTATTTT
TRBJ2-1 TRBD1 TRBV5-1 many CASSSGRGLNEQFF TGCGCCAGCAGCTCTGGCAGGGGGCTGAATGAGCAGTTCTTC
TRBJ2-7 NA TRBV3-2 NA CASCPGPGTSGGSTYEQYF TGTGCCAGCTGTCCCGGTCCCGGGACTAGCGGGGGATCGACCTACGAGCAGTACTTC